The 23 T cell receptor beta chains presented below share a single source sample, sequenced in a study of blood T cell repertoires in COVID-19. This table comes from immunoSEQ multiplex PCR, and its TCRdb copy is limited to in-frame clones, with some not included. The sample shows over 100,000 clones, 82% of them seen only once. The sequenced sample was peripheral blood. These receptors originate from a man between 65 and 79 years old with acute or convalescent COVID-19.

This clone was detected only once. The chain has TRBV5-4 and TRBJ2-1; D unresolved. Trimming stripped 4 bases from V and 3 bases from J, with 5 bases between. This CDR3 is built from 12 residues. Germline V gene lookup returns CDR1 SGHNT and CDR2 YYREEE (reference sequence). The chain's CDR3 is CASSTDYNEQFF. DNA of the CDR3: TGTGCCAGCAGCACTGACTACAATGAGCAGTTCTTC.

The chain joins TRBV27 to TRBJ1-2, with 10 bases that match TRBD1. The CDR3 is 16 amino acids. The germline gives CDR1 MNHEY, CDR2 SMNVEV (reference sequence). The junction had 10 bases not matched to a gene; V was cut back by 5 bases and J by 4 bases. CDR3 bases: TGTGCCAGCAGTCCGACCCGACAGGGGGCGCGCTATGGCTACACCTTC. It encodes CASSPTRQGARYGYTF.

This clone was detected only a few times. The chain joins TRBV3-1 (or the pseudogene TRBV3-2) to TRBJ2-1, with D perhaps TRBD1 (7 bases). Germline assignment: CDR1 LGHDT and CDR2 YNNKEL (reference sequence). Trimming removed 8 bases at V and 5 bases at J, with 16 bases between. CDR3 length: 14 residues. CDR3 sequence reads: CASARETGNNEQFF. CDR3 DNA sequence: TGTGCCAGCGCACGGGAGACAGGGAACAATGAGCAGTTCTTC.

The chain is built from TRBV7-8 and TRBJ1-1, with 9 bases identical to TRBD1. V dropped 5 bases and J dropped 9; count of bases not matched to a gene: 4. Germline V gene data show CDR1 as SGHVS and CDR2 as FQNEAQ. The CDR3 consists of 12 residues. CDR3 sequence reads: CASSRDRGKAFF. The CDR3 nucleotides read TGTGCCAGCAGCCGCGACAGGGGGAAAGCTTTCTTT.

The chain combines TRBV5-6 with TRBJ2-7; TRBD1 aligns across 10 bases. This CDR3 is 16 amino acids long. Germline assignment: CDR1 SGHDT and CDR2 YYEEEE. J was trimmed by 1 base and V by 7 bases; bases with no gene match: 11. The CDR3 DNA sequence: TGTGCCAGCCGTAACCTGGACAGGGGGTATTCCTACGAGCAGTACTTC. It specifies CASRNLDRGYSYEQYF.

In DNA, the CDR3 is TGTGCCAGTAAGCCTCCAGGGGCTGGGGCCAACGTCCTGACTTTC. Its translation is CASKPPGAGANVLTF. The chain has TRBV19 and TRBJ2-6; a possible D gene is TRBD1 (6 bases). V was pared by 7 bases and J by 2 bases, with 12 bases between. The CDR3 extends over 15 amino acids. CDR1 LNHDA and CDR2 SQIVND come from the germline V gene (reference sequence).

This sequence joins TRBV5-6 and TRBJ1-1; D perhaps matches TRBD1 (5 bases). Trimming cost V 4 bases and J 7 bases, with 14 bases left between them. The CDR3 has 13 residues. The germline gives CDR1 SGHDT, CDR2 YYEEEE. This CDR3 reads CASSTGTANEAFF. CDR3 bases: TGTGCCAGCAGCACCGGGACTGCTAATGAAGCTTTCTTT.

The chain has TRBV6-2 or TRBV6-3 and TRBJ1-2; TRBD1 aligns across 7 bases. The CDR3 covers 13 residues. V shed 5 bases and J 4 bases; nucleotides not matched to a gene: 4. Germline lookup yields CDR1 MNHEY and CDR2 SVGEGT. CDR3 DNA sequence: TGTGCCAGCAGTATACAGGGGAGCTATGGCTACACCTTC. This gives the protein CASSIQGSYGYTF.

This clone was observed a few times. This sequence joins TRBV7-6 and TRBJ1-4; TRBD1 matches 7 bases. The CDR3 sequence is 14 residues long. V was pared by 2 bases and J by 7 bases, with 4 bases of the junction left unmatched. Germline CDR1 and CDR2: SGHVS and FNYEAQ. CDR3 bases: TGTGCCAGCAGCTTAAGAGGGGGCGGTGAAAAACTGTTTTTT. This codes for CASSLRGGGEKLFF.

In DNA, the CDR3 is TGCGCCAGCAGCTTCCAAATAGGGGGGGGGACCCTCCACTTT. Translated, it gives CASSFQIGGGTLHF. The chain has TRBV5-1 and TRBJ1-6; maybe TRBD1 (6 bases). The germline CDR1 and CDR2 sequences are SGHRS and YFSETQ. The CDR3 runs to 14 residues. Deletions cut 2 bases from V and 14 bases from J, with 17 bases between.

The chain has TRBV9 and TRBJ1-2, with 9 positions matching TRBD1. CDR1 SGDLS and CDR2 YYNGEE come from the germline V gene. The CDR3 totals 14 residues. V shed 4 bases and J 8 bases; nucleotides not matched to a gene: 9. The CDR3 coding sequence is TGTGCCAGCAGCCCCGGTGGACAGGGGCGGGGCTACACCTTC. Protein product: CASSPGGQGRGYTF.

CDR3 DNA sequence: TGCGCCAGCAGCATCGACAGGGCAGACACAGATACGCAGTATTTT. This gives the protein CASSIDRADTDTQYF. This chain joins TRBV5-1 and TRBJ2-3, with 7 bases aligning to TRBD1. The CDR3 spans 15 residues. V trimming: 4 bases; J trimming: 2 bases; junction bases outside the gene matches: 7. Germline assignment: CDR1 SGHRS and CDR2 YFSETQ. The full variable domain, with the rest looked up from reference TRBV5-1 and TRBJ2-3, is KAGVTQTPRYLIKTRGQQVTLSCSPISGHRSVSWYQQTPGQGLQFLFEYFSETQRNKGNFPGRFSGRQFSNSRSEMNVSTLELGDSALYLCASSIDRADTDTQYFGPGTRLTVL.

This clone was seen a handful of times. This chain uses TRBV27 with TRBJ2-2; TRBD1 matches at 8 bases. Looked up from germline, CDR1 is MNHEY and CDR2 is SMNVEV (reference sequence). The CDR3 consists of 14 residues. V dropped 6 bases and J dropped 6; count of bases not matched to a gene: 6. The CDR3 spells CASRPRQGSGELFF. CDR3 DNA: TGTGCCAGCAGGCCCCGACAGGGGTCCGGGGAGCTGTTTTTT.

The chain recombines TRBV7-2 with TRBJ2-4; 9 bases map to TRBD1. The V gene's germline CDR1 is SGHTA and CDR2 FQGNSA. The CDR3 spans 17 residues. Germline trimming cut 4 bases from V and 0 bases from J; bases unmatched to any gene: 7. DNA for the CDR3: TGTGCCAGCAGCTGGACCGGGACAGGGCTAGCCAAAAACATTCAGTACTTC. Its protein is CASSWTGTGLAKNIQYF. Full variable domain (rest looked up from reference TRBV7-2 and TRBJ2-4): GAGVSQSPSNKVTEKGKDVELRCDPISGHTALYWYRQSLGQGLEFLIYFQGNSAPDKSGLPSDRFSAERTGGSVSTLTIQRTQQEDSAVYLCASSWTGTGLAKNIQYFGAGTRLSVL.

This clone was seen a single time. The CDR3, as DNA: TGTGCCACCGGGGAGACAGGGCGGTACGAGCAGTACTTC. This sequence encodes CATGETGRYEQYF. The chain couples TRBV28 to TRBJ2-7; 7 bases map to TRBD1. Germline values: CDR1 MDHEN, CDR2 SYDVKM. This CDR3 contains 13 residues. With V trimmed by 10 bases and J by 4 bases, 10 bases remained unmatched. The full variable domain, in which reference TRBV28 and TRBJ2-7 provide the parts outside the CDR3, is DVKVTQSSRYLVKRTGEKVFLECVQDMDHENMFWYRQDPGLGLRLIYFSYDVKMKEKGDIPEGYSVSREKKERFSLILESASTNQTSMYLCATGETGRYEQYFGPGTRLTVT.

This sequence joins TRBV9 and TRBJ1-2; 7 bases are a match to TRBD1. This CDR3 is 14 amino acids long. Germline lookup yields CDR1 SGDLS and CDR2 YYNGEE. V lost 0 bases to trimming and J lost 6 bases; unmatched junction nucleotides: 5. In DNA form, the CDR3 reads TGTGCCAGCAGCGTAGCTCTAGGGGGCAATGGCTACACCTTC. This encodes CASSVALGGNGYTF.

This chain links TRBV12-3 or TRBV12-4 with TRBJ2-1; no reliable D call. CDR3 length equals 12 residues. Trimming stripped 2 bases from V and 10 bases from J, with 9 bases between. CDR3 in amino acids: CASSLRSSEQFF. Written as DNA, the CDR3 is TGTGCCAGCAGTTTACGGTCTTCGGAGCAGTTCTTC.

V usage is TRBV11-1 and J usage is TRBJ1-1; no firm D call. The CDR3 contains 15 residues. Trimming cost V 0 bases and J 5 bases, with 13 bases left between them. The germline gives CDR1 SGHAT, CDR2 FQDESV (reference sequence). The CDR3 spells CASSLAVFGRTEAFF. The CDR3 DNA reads as TGTGCCAGCAGCTTAGCGGTATTTGGGAGGACTGAAGCTTTCTTT.

DNA of the CDR3: TGCAGCGTCTACGGGGACATTACTAGCGGGAGGGATTACAATGAGCAGTTCTTC. Amino acid sequence: CSVYGDITSGRDYNEQFF. V usage is TRBV29-1 and J usage is TRBJ2-1, with 13 bases that match TRBD2. J gave up 4 bases and V 6 bases, and 15 bases lay outside the gene matches. The CDR3 covers 18 residues. Germline V CDR1 and CDR2: SQVTM, ANQGSEA.

This chain uses TRBV6-5 with TRBJ2-1, with D possibly being TRBD1 (5 bases). The germline gives CDR1 MNHEY, CDR2 SVGAGI. The length of the CDR3 is 15 residues. Trimming stripped 11 bases from V and 1 base from J, with 18 bases between. Written as DNA, the CDR3 is TGTGCCGCCCTAGGGGCAGGGTGGTCCTACAATGAGCAGTTCTTC. It specifies CAALGAGWSYNEQFF.

The genes are TRBV5-1 and TRBJ2-1; D is undetermined. CDR1 is SGHRS and CDR2 is YFSETQ in the germline V gene. The V end was cut by 2 bases, the J end by 0 bases, with 12 bases between. The CDR3 is made up of 16 amino acids. The CDR3 spells CASSLKQPSSYNEQFF. The CDR3 DNA reads TGCGCCAGCAGCTTAAAACAGCCCAGCTCCTACAATGAGCAGTTCTTC.

The chain carries TRBV28 and TRBJ1-5; TRBD1 aligns across 12 bases. Germline lookup yields CDR1 MDHEN and CDR2 SYDVKM. The CDR3 covers 16 residues. V dropped 4 bases and J dropped 3; count of bases not matched to a gene: 4. CDR3 in DNA: TGTGCCAGCAGTTCCCGGGACAGGGGGCTCAATCAGCCCCAGCATTTT. It yields the protein CASSSRDRGLNQPQHF.

The chain links TRBV6-1 to TRBJ1-6, with 9 bases aligning to TRBD1. V was clipped by 3 bases and J by 10 bases; unmatched bases: 10. CDR1 is MNHNS, CDR2 SASEGT, per germline. The CDR3 has 16 amino acids. The CDR3 spells CASSDIFTGGGSPLHF. As DNA, the CDR3 is TGTGCCAGCAGTGATATATTTACAGGGGGCGGGTCACCCCTCCACTTT.